This TCR beta chain was recorded in a study of spatial heterogeneity in lung cancer. Whole-study context: The library had UMIs, and each TCR and UMI pair averaged more than ten raw reads.

TCR cDNA molecules each carried a unique molecular identifier. A single record per CDR3 protein comes from TCRdb applying MiXCR to the 5' RACE reads. The sample gives about 26,000 distinct CDR3 sequences, 9.5% to 15% of which show up once; roughly 26% is in the top ten. Noted time point: sample taken at primary tumor resection. Unsorted whole RNA of tumor, nontumor lung or frozen PBMC was sequenced. 72 TRACERx patients with early, untreated non-small cell lung cancer donated samples. Germline CDR1 reads MNHEY; CDR2 reads SMNVEV (reference sequence). CDR3 length: 15 residues. The ends lost 6 bases at V and 7 bases at J; junction bases unmatched: 13.

This specimen consisted of PBMCs, obtained at surgery. The TCR was taken from a female donor with early-stage non-small cell lung cancer. The chain employs TRBV27 and TRBJ2-5; the match to TRBD1 covers 8 bases. The CDR3 here is CASRSETGAYGTQYF. The DNA for the CDR3 is TGTGCCAGCAGAAGTGAGACAGGGGCTTATGGGACCCAGTACTTC.